What follows is one TCR beta chain and its context. This table comes from immunoSEQ multiplex PCR, and its TCRdb copy is limited to in-frame clones, with some not included. Of about 280,000 clones in the sample, less than 90% were seen once. This sample stems from a study of blood T cell repertoires in COVID-19. The wider study: In each case, the material was cDNA or gDNA derived from T cells, B-cell-depleted T cells, or PBMCs.

This CDR3 has 16 amino acids. CDR1 and CDR2 (germline): MNHEY, SMNVEV (reference sequence). Trimming took off 1 base at V and 7 bases at J, with 19 bases between the two ends. The TCR comes from a woman in her seventies with COVID-19, enrolled during active disease. Sequenced: peripheral blood. The chain uses TRBV27 and TRBJ1-1; possible D gene TRBD1, 6 bases. CDR3: CASSLYGRGESNEAFF. The CDR3 DNA is TGTGCCAGCAGTTTATATGGCAGGGGCGAATCGAATGAAGCTTTCTTT.